One and the same sample provided the 26 T cell receptor beta chains below, sequenced in a study of blood T cell repertoires in COVID-19. Data came from immunoSEQ multiplex PCR; TCRdb stores just in-frame clones and leaves some out. The repertoire holds 200,000 to 250,000 clones, about 85% seen once, with 10% to 11% in the top ten. Sequenced material: PBMCs or T cells enriched from blood (not recorded which). Receptors were obtained from a man younger than 40 who had recovered from COVID-19.

This sequence joins TRBV29-1 and TRBJ2-7; D uncertain. V was cut by 5 bases and J by 1 base, with 9 bases left in between. Looked up from germline, CDR1 is SQVTM and CDR2 is ANQGSEA. The CDR3 is 12 residues long. CDR3 residues: CSVLNLSYEQYF. For the CDR3, the DNA is TGCAGCGTTTTAAACTTATCCTACGAGCAGTACTTC.

The genes are TRBV24-1 and TRBJ2-3; 12 positions agree with TRBD2. Germline V gene data show CDR1 as KGHDR and CDR2 as SFDVKD. This CDR3 comprises 18 residues. V was clipped by 8 bases and J by 4 bases; unmatched bases: 15. CDR3 in DNA: TGTGCCACCACCAAACTAGCGGGGGGACCCCCGGGTTCAGATACGCAGTATTTT. Its protein is CATTKLAGGPPGSDTQYF.

A word on this clone: The same CDR3 arises from other DNA sequences in this sample as well. This chain joins TRBV7-9 and TRBJ2-7; 8 bases are a match to TRBD1. The J segment lost 0 bases and the V segment lost 5 bases, leaving 6 bases of the junction unmatched. Germline-derived CDR1 and CDR2 are SEHNR and FQNEAQ (reference sequence). The CDR3 contains 15 residues. The CDR3 sequence is CASSPRDRSSYEQYF. CDR3 in DNA: TGTGCCAGCAGCCCGCGGGACAGGAGCTCCTACGAGCAGTACTTC.

The chain is built from TRBV4-3 and TRBJ2-5; the match to TRBD2 covers 10 bases. CDR1 and CDR2 from the germline V gene are LGHNA and YSLEER. With V trimmed by 0 bases and J by 5 bases, 6 bases remained unmatched. There are 16 residues in the CDR3. CDR3 sequence reads: CASSQEGLAGEETQYF. The CDR3 nucleotides read TGCGCCAGCAGCCAAGAGGGGCTAGCGGGGGAGGAGACCCAGTACTTC.

The rearrangement links TRBV2 to TRBJ2-7; 13 nucleotides agree with TRBD2. The germline gives CDR1 SNHLY, CDR2 FYNNEI. The trim removed 6 bases at V and 2 bases at J, leaving 13 bases unmatched. This CDR3 spans 18 amino acids. This CDR3 is CASSVNQLTSGGAYEQYF. The CDR3 region has the DNA TGTGCCAGCAGCGTAAACCAGCTAACTAGCGGGGGGGCCTACGAGCAGTACTTC.

A single count supports this clone. This rearrangement joins TRBV6-5 to TRBJ2-7; TRBD2 agrees at 12 bases. The germline CDR1 and CDR2 sequences are MNHEY and SVGAGI. The CDR3 sequence is 16 residues long. V gave up 0 bases and J gave up 6 bases; unmatched junction bases: 6. The CDR3 DNA is TGTGCCAGCAGTTACTCGACGGCTAGCGGGAGGGCCGAGCAGTACTTC. Amino acid sequence: CASSYSTASGRAEQYF.

This chain links TRBV5-1 with TRBJ2-1; D possibly corresponds to TRBD2 (5 bases). CDR3 size: 15 residues. V was cut by 0 bases and J by 2 bases, with 9 bases left in between. Germline V lookup: CDR1 SGHRS, CDR2 YFSETQ. The CDR3 region is CASSLVAKTYNEQFF. DNA of the CDR3: TGCGCCAGCAGCTTGGTAGCGAAGACCTACAATGAGCAGTTCTTC.

The chain is built from TRBV4-3 and TRBJ2-1; 12 bases line up with TRBD2. Germline lookup yields CDR1 LGHNA and CDR2 YSLEER. The CDR3 length is 18 residues. J lost 6 bases, V lost 0 bases, and 9 bases had no gene match. The CDR3 loop is CASSQELAGGSKFNEQFF. In DNA, the CDR3 is TGCGCCAGCAGCCAAGAACTAGCGGGGGGTTCCAAGTTCAATGAGCAGTTCTTC.

The V and J genes are TRBV5-8 and TRBJ2-6; D is unresolved. Trimming stripped 3 bases from V and 8 bases from J, with 6 bases between. The CDR3 has 12 residues. The V gene's germline CDR1 is SGHTS and CDR2 YDEGEE. The CDR3 nucleotides read TGTGCCAGCAGCTCCGAGACCAACGTCCTGACTTTC. It translates to CASSSETNVLTF.

The chain uses TRBV6-5 and TRBJ2-1; TRBD1 agrees at 10 bases. The V gene end was trimmed by 6 bases and the J gene end by 7 bases; junction bases not matched to a gene: 9. The length of the CDR3 is 15 residues. Looked up from germline, CDR1 is MNHEY and CDR2 is SVGAGI. The CDR3, as DNA: TGTGCCAGCAGCCGCCGGGACAGGGGTAGGAATGAGCAGTTCTTC. As protein: CASSRRDRGRNEQFF.

The chain recombines TRBV9 with TRBJ2-1; a possible D gene is TRBD2 (6 bases). V lost 0 bases, J lost 10 bases, and 17 bases lay in between. Per the germline V gene, CDR1 is SGDLS and CDR2 is YYNGEE. The CDR3 loop spans 15 amino acids. The CDR3 reads CASSVGSGSPREQFF. In nucleotides, the CDR3 is TGTGCCAGCAGCGTAGGTAGCGGATCTCCCAGGGAGCAGTTCTTC.

This clone was picked up one time. The chain is built from TRBV18 and TRBJ1-5; 9 bases fit TRBD1. The trim removed 3 bases at V and 5 bases at J, leaving 5 bases unmatched. This CDR3 comprises 15 residues. Germline assignment: CDR1 KGHSH and CDR2 LQKENI. The CDR3 nucleotides read TGTGCCAGCTCACCGGTTACAGGGGGCGATCAGCCCCAGCATTTT. Its translation: CASSPVTGGDQPQHF. Full variable domain (outside the CDR3, taken from reference TRBV18 and TRBJ1-5): NAGVMQNPRHLVRRRGQEARLRCSPMKGHSHVYWYRQLPEEGLKFMVYLQKENIIDESGMPKERFSAEFPKEGPSILRIQQVVRGDSAAYFCASSPVTGGDQPQHFGDGTRLSIL.

The V gene is TRBV6-5, the J gene TRBJ1-5; 10 bases are shared with TRBD1. Trimming took 0 bases from V and 5 from J; bases not matched to a gene: 1. This CDR3 contains 15 residues. Germline V gene lookup returns CDR1 MNHEY and CDR2 SVGAGI. The DNA of the CDR3 is TGTGCCAGCAGTTACTCGACAGGGGGCGATCAGCCCCAGCATTTT. Translating gives CASSYSTGGDQPQHF.

Details on this clone: In the same sample, other DNA sequences code for this CDR3. The chain couples TRBV3-1 (or the pseudogene TRBV3-2) to TRBJ2-7; D might be TRBD2 (5 bases). CDR1 is LGHDT and CDR2 is YNNKEL in the germline V gene (reference sequence). The CDR3 covers 12 residues. The V end lost 0 bases, the J end lost 7 bases, and 7 bases lay between the germline ends. The CDR3 protein is CASSQDRLEQYF. CDR3 sequence (DNA): TGTGCCAGCAGCCAAGACAGACTAGAGCAGTACTTC.

The V call is TRBV2, the J call TRBJ2-7, with 9 bases lining up with TRBD2. The CDR3 totals 14 residues. Germline trimming cut 8 bases from V and 5 bases from J; bases unmatched to any gene: 10. CDR1 and CDR2 from the germline V gene are SNHLY and FYNNEI. The CDR3 region is CASGGAGGPHEQYF. The CDR3, as DNA: TGTGCCAGCGGAGGGGCGGGAGGGCCCCACGAGCAGTACTTC. Full variable domain (remainder filled in from reference TRBV2 and TRBJ2-7): EPEVTQTPSHQVTQMGQEVILRCVPISNHLYFYWYRQILGQKVEFLVSFYNNEISEKSEIFDDQFSVERPDGSNFTLKIRSTKLEDSAMYFCASGGAGGPHEQYFGPGTRLTVT.

The chain has TRBV10-1 and TRBJ2-7; D possibly corresponds to TRBD1 (6 bases). Germline lookup yields CDR1 WNHNN and CDR2 SYGVQD (reference sequence). This CDR3 is built from 15 residues. The ends were cut back, 5 bases at V and 1 base at J, with 15 bases in the middle. CDR3 sequence reads: CASSRTGQMSYEQYF. The CDR3 DNA sequence: TGCGCCAGCAGTCGTACCGGACAGATGTCCTACGAGCAGTACTTC.

This rearrangement joins TRBV27 to TRBJ2-3, with TRBD2 as a possible D gene (6 bases). V was trimmed by 3 bases and J by 8 bases, leaving 12 bases between them. The CDR3 contains 13 residues. Germline-derived CDR1 and CDR2 are MNHEY and SMNVEV (reference sequence). The CDR3 sequence is CASSFPGAGTQYF. The CDR3 coding sequence is TGTGCCAGCAGTTTTCCTGGAGCGGGTACGCAGTATTTT.

The chain joins TRBV4-2 to TRBJ2-7; the D gene is possibly TRBD1 (5 bases). From germline, CDR1 is LGHNA and CDR2 YNFKEQ. CDR3 length equals 15 residues. Trimming shortened V by 0 bases and J by 2 bases, and 11 bases separated the two germline ends. The CDR3 region has the DNA TGTGCCAGCAGCCAAGAGGGGCAGAATGCCTACGAGCAGTACTTC. Encoded protein: CASSQEGQNAYEQYF.

V usage is TRBV5-1 and J usage is TRBJ2-2, with 8 bases matching TRBD1. J was trimmed by 7 bases and V by 0 bases; bases with no gene match: 5. The CDR3 has 15 residues. Germline CDR1 and CDR2: SGHRS and YFSETQ. CDR3 nucleotides: TGCGCCAGCAGCTTGGCAGGGGGCGTCGGCGGGGAGCTGTTTTTT. This codes for CASSLAGGVGGELFF. Supplemented by reference TRBV5-1 and TRBJ2-2, the full variable domain reads KAGVTQTPRYLIKTRGQQVTLSCSPISGHRSVSWYQQTPGQGLQFLFEYFSETQRNKGNFPGRFSGRQFSNSRSEMNVSTLELGDSALYLCASSLAGGVGGELFFGEGSRLTVL.

As concerns this clone: The same CDR3 can be traced to other DNA sequences in this sample. The chain is built from TRBV5-1 and TRBJ2-3; D is unresolved. Germline assignment: CDR1 SGHRS and CDR2 YFSETQ. Trimming stripped 0 bases from V and 0 bases from J, with 5 bases between. The CDR3 sequence is 14 residues long. CDR3 sequence reads: CASSLDGSTDTQYF. The CDR3 DNA reads TGCGCCAGCAGCTTGGACGGGAGCACAGATACGCAGTATTTT.

The chain is built from TRBV25-1 and TRBJ2-5; TRBD2 agrees at 7 bases. The germline V gene has CDR1 MGHDK and CDR2 SYGVNS. The CDR3 sequence is 15 residues long. J was trimmed by 5 bases and V by 5 bases; bases with no gene match: 11. The CDR3 bases are TGTGCCAGCAGTCAAGCGGGACTACTCGGGGAGACCCAGTACTTC. It encodes CASSQAGLLGETQYF.

The V call is TRBV19, the J call TRBJ1-4; D gene unclear. The CDR3 is made up of 15 amino acids. V lost 5 bases and J 7 bases, leaving 17 bases between the germline ends. Germline V CDR1 and CDR2: LNHDA, SQIVND (reference sequence). The CDR3 DNA sequence: TGTGCCAGTAGTCGGACTGCGGGCGGAAGTGAAAAACTGTTTTTT. This sequence encodes CASSRTAGGSEKLFF. Supplemented by reference TRBV19 and TRBJ1-4, the full variable domain reads DGGITQSPKYLFRKEGQNVTLSCEQNLNHDAMYWYRQDPGQGLRLIYYSQIVNDFQKGDIAEGYSVSREKKESFPLTVTSAQKNPTAFYLCASSRTAGGSEKLFFGSGTQLSVL.

This chain connects TRBV28 to TRBJ2-3, with 8 bases aligning to TRBD2. In germline, CDR1 is MDHEN, CDR2 SYDVKM. The CDR3 sequence is 16 residues long. Trimming at V came to 4 bases and at J to 2 bases, leaving 8 bases not matched to a gene. CDR3 sequence: CASSSRLAPVTDTQYF. The CDR3 coding sequence is TGTGCCAGCAGTTCAAGACTAGCGCCAGTCACAGATACGCAGTATTTT. Full variable domain (outside the CDR3, taken from reference TRBV28 and TRBJ2-3): DVKVTQSSRYLVKRTGEKVFLECVQDMDHENMFWYRQDPGLGLRLIYFSYDVKMKEKGDIPEGYSVSREKKERFSLILESASTNQTSMYLCASSSRLAPVTDTQYFGPGTRLTVL.

The J gene is TRBJ2-7, the V gene TRBV27; maybe TRBD2 (5 bases). Germline-derived CDR1 and CDR2 are MNHEY and SMNVEV (reference sequence). Trimming removed 4 bases at V and 0 bases at J, with 7 bases between. The CDR3 is 13 amino acids. CDR3: CASSWRSSYEQYF. The DNA for the CDR3 is TGTGCCAGCAGTTGGAGGAGCTCCTACGAGCAGTACTTC.

This clone was recorded a few times. The V call is TRBV4-3, the J call TRBJ1-1, with a possible D match to TRBD1 (6 bases). The germline V gene encodes CDR1 LGHNA and CDR2 YSLEER. The CDR3 sequence is 16 residues long. Trimming shortened V by 0 bases and J by 4 bases, and 15 bases separated the two germline ends. CDR3 nucleotide sequence: TGCGCCAGCAGCCAAGAGATTCCAGGGGAAGGCACTGAAGCTTTCTTT. Translated, it gives CASSQEIPGEGTEAFF.

The chain joins TRBV9 to TRBJ2-2; tentatively, D is TRBD1 (5 bases). The germline gives CDR1 SGDLS, CDR2 YYNGEE. This CDR3 comprises 15 residues. Trimming pared 0 bases from V and 3 bases from J, leaving 9 bases between. DNA of the CDR3: TGTGCCAGCAGCGTAGGCTCAGGGCACACCGGGGAGCTGTTTTTT. It translates to CASSVGSGHTGELFF.